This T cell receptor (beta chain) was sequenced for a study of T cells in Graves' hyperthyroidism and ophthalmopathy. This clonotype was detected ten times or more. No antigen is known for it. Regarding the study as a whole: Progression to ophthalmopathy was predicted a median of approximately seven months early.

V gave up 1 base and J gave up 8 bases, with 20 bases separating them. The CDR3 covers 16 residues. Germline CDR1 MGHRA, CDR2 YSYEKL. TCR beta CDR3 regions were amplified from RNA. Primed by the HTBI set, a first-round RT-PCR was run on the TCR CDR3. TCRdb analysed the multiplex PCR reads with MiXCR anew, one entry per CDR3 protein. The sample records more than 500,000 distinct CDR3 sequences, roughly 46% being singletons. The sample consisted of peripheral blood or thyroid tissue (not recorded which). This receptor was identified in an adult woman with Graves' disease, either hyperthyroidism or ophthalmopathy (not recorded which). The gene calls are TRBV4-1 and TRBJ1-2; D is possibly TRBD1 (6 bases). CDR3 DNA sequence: TGCGCCAGCAGCCAAGTTCCCACAGGGCTCTATGTCGGCTACACCTTC. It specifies CASSQVPTGLYVGYTF.